These 10 T cell receptor beta chains were all obtained from the same sample, sequenced in a study of Tregs in tolerant kidney transplant recipients (dated by TCRdb to the late 2010s). Taken with the paper, the label for time point translates to: blood sample drawn before combined kidney and bone marrow transplant. Library preparation was by the immunoSEQ multiplex PCR assay. TCRdb obtained this table from immuneACCESS and retained in-frame rearrangements with V and J assigned. These tables miss some clones; where compared with another copy, unresolved V genes account for less than half of the shortfall, and the remainder is unexplained. Recorded for this sample are around 66,000 clones; 80% to 90% of them occurred a single time. Of the sample, about 2% is held by the ten largest clones. This material consisted of Tregs from blood, taken before the transplant. Receptors originate from a human donor who received a combined kidney and bone marrow transplant.

This chain joins TRBV14 and TRBJ2-1, with 10 positions matching TRBD2. Per the germline V gene, CDR1 is SGHDN and CDR2 is FVKESK. The CDR3 loop spans 15 amino acids. V lost 4 bases and J lost 10; bases outside the gene matches: 10. CDR3 sequence: CASSLQAGGLGEQFF. CDR3 nucleotides: TGTGCCAGCAGCCTACAAGCGGGAGGGCTGGGGGAGCAGTTCTTC.

V and J are TRBV6-6 and TRBJ2-1; D perhaps matches TRBD2 (5 bases). This CDR3 is 13 amino acids long. Germline CDR1 and CDR2: MNHNY and SVGAGI (reference sequence). V lost 5 bases, J lost 4 bases, and 9 bases lay in between. The CDR3 is CASSPGSYNEQFF. The CDR3 DNA reads TGTGCCAGCAGTCCGGGGTCTTACAATGAGCAGTTCTTC.

The rearrangement uses TRBV2 and TRBJ2-5, with 12 bases that match TRBD1. Germline lookup yields CDR1 SNHLY and CDR2 FYNNEI. Losses at the gene ends were 11 bases for V and 5 bases for J; bases not matched to a gene: 3. The CDR3 has 12 amino acids. CDR3 bases: TGTGCCGGGACAGGGGGCTCGGAGACCCAGTACTTC. Translating gives CAGTGGSETQYF.

The V call is TRBV19, the J call TRBJ1-1; no definite D call. The CDR3 totals 14 residues. Trimming removed 7 bases from V and 5 bases from J, with 17 bases in between. Germline V lookup: CDR1 LNHDA, CDR2 SQIVND (reference sequence). The CDR3 region is CASKPMAPGTEAFF. The CDR3 nucleotides read TGTGCCAGTAAGCCTATGGCCCCCGGGACTGAAGCTTTCTTT.

CDR3 amino acids: CASRLRGGEGANYGYTF. The CDR3 DNA reads TGTGCCAGTCGTCTGCGTGGGGGAGAAGGAGCTAACTATGGCTACACCTTC. The rearrangement uses TRBV19 and TRBJ1-2; D possibly corresponds to TRBD1 (5 bases). This CDR3 has 17 residues. Germline CDR1 reads LNHDA; CDR2 reads SQIVND (reference sequence). V lost 8 bases and J 0 bases, leaving 22 bases between the germline ends.

This chain links TRBV5-4 with TRBJ2-2; 7 bases map to TRBD1. Germline trimming cut 4 bases from V and 4 bases from J; bases unmatched to any gene: 10. Germline V gene data show CDR1 as SGHNT and CDR2 as YYREEE (reference sequence). The CDR3 contains 16 residues. CDR3: CASSKGTVSITGELFF. CDR3 coding DNA: TGTGCCAGCAGCAAAGGGACAGTATCTATCACCGGGGAGCTGTTTTTT. The complete variable domain, with remaining parts taken from reference TRBV5-4 and TRBJ2-2, reads ETGVTQSPTHLIKTRGQQVTLRCSSQSGHNTVSWYQQALGQGPQFIFQYYREEENGRGNFPPRFSGLQFPNYSSELNVNALELDDSALYLCASSKGTVSITGELFFGEGSRLTVL.

The chain employs TRBV9 and TRBJ1-1, with D possibly matching TRBD1 (5 bases). The germline V gene has CDR1 SGDLS and CDR2 YYNGEE. The CDR3 has 13 amino acids. Trimming left V 0 bases short and J 3 bases short, with 6 bases between. The CDR3 reads CASSVGGDTEAFF. The CDR3 nucleotides read TGTGCCAGCAGCGTAGGAGGGGACACTGAAGCTTTCTTT.

This clone was picked up one time. The rearrangement links TRBV5-1 to TRBJ2-3, with a tentative D call TRBD1 (6 bases). The CDR3 is 15 amino acids. The germline CDR1 and CDR2 sequences are SGHRS and YFSETQ. Trimming cost V 4 bases and J 2 bases, with 14 bases left between them. For the CDR3, the DNA is TGCGCCAGCAGCAGTCGGACAGATTACACAGATACGCAGTATTTT. This codes for CASSSRTDYTDTQYF.

This clone came up a few times. The rearrangement uses TRBV9 and TRBJ2-7, with D possibly TRBD1 on 5 matching bases. The CDR3 has 17 amino acids. Trimming cost V 0 bases and J 3 bases, with 19 bases left between them. Germline CDR1 is SGDLS and CDR2 is YYNGEE. The CDR3, as DNA: TGTGCCAGCAGCGTAGATAACGGACGGCGAAGGGGCTACGAGCAGTACTTC. Amino acids: CASSVDNGRRRGYEQYF.

V usage is TRBV7-2 and J usage is TRBJ2-3; a possible D gene is TRBD1 (7 bases). This CDR3 contains 15 residues. The V end was cut by 4 bases, the J end by 2 bases, with 13 bases between. Germline CDR1 SGHTA, CDR2 FQGNSA. The CDR3, as DNA: TGTGCCAGCAGCTATCCAGGGGGGTCCACAGATACGCAGTATTTT. Translating gives CASSYPGGSTDTQYF. Full variable domain (missing parts from reference TRBV7-2 and TRBJ2-3): GAGVSQSPSNKVTEKGKDVELRCDPISGHTALYWYRQSLGQGLEFLIYFQGNSAPDKSGLPSDRFSAERTGGSVSTLTIQRTQQEDSAVYLCASSYPGGSTDTQYFGPGTRLTVL.